Sequencing of this T cell receptor beta chain was carried out in a study of T cell repertoires in cytomegalovirus infection. Study details: Indications came from public TCR beta signatures; they pointed to CMV infection and to a matching HLA type.

This clonotype was counted ten times or more. Its specificity is unknown. V was pared by 10 bases and J by 6 bases, with 18 bases between. The V gene's germline CDR1 is SEHNR and CDR2 FQNEAQ (reference sequence). The length of the CDR3 is 13 residues. Study-wide results and caveats: Cumulated frequencies of public TCR beta families served to identify carriers of CMV plus the relevant HLA. HLA-C-restricted CMV clonotypes gave the most frequent clonotype in two of eight donors.

TCRdb called the reads again in MiXCR, with one record for every CDR3 protein. The sample holds 150,000 to 200,000 distinct CDR3 sequences; roughly 9% are singletons and the top ten take about 4.2%. This sequence joins TRBV7-9 and TRBJ1-2, with a weak D call TRBD1 (5 bases). The receptor was isolated from a human donor in good health (CMV status not recorded). Some clones in this sample may be carry-over from other donors' samples. What was sequenced was PBMCs. CDR3 sequence (DNA): TGTGCCACCCCTGGGGCAGGAGGCCATGGCTACACCTTC. Translated: CATPGAGGHGYTF.